These 10 T cell receptor beta chains were sequenced from one sample in a study of cytomegalovirus exposure and HLA in healthy donors. The PCR employed 60 Vbeta primers together with 13 Jbeta primers. Method: immunoSEQ multiplex PCR; TCRdb's copy keeps in-frame clones and lacks some. The sample comprises approximately 110,000 clones, 74% of which are singletons, and 2.6% rests with the top ten. Sequencing was done on a sample of PBMCs. The receptors stem from a man in his fifties in good health and CMV-seropositive.

The chain joins TRBV5-5 to TRBJ2-7; 8 bases match TRBD1. The germline V gene has CDR1 SGHKS and CDR2 YYEKEE (reference sequence). After removal of 0 bases from V and 2 bases from J, the junction contained 4 bases not matched to a gene. The CDR3 extends over 15 amino acids. The CDR3 DNA is TGTGCCAGCAGCTTGGAGACAGGGGAGGCCTACGAGCAGTACTTC. Encoded protein: CASSLETGEAYEQYF.

The CDR3 nucleotides are TGTGCCAGCAGCAGCCCTCGGGACAGTCAAGAGACCCAGTACTTC. Protein product: CASSSPRDSQETQYF. This rearrangement joins TRBV5-4 to TRBJ2-5; 7 bases align to TRBD1. This CDR3 has 15 amino acids. V was pared by 4 bases and J by 2 bases, with 8 bases of the junction left unmatched. Germline V gene data show CDR1 as SGHNT and CDR2 as YYREEE (reference sequence).

Concerning this clone: Other DNA sequences from this sample encode an identical CDR3 as well. This chain connects TRBV7-3 to TRBJ2-2, with D possibly being TRBD2 (5 bases). The length of the CDR3 is 14 residues. CDR1 and CDR2 (germline): SGHTA, FQGTGA. With 1 base removed from V and 4 bases from J, the gap between germline ends came to 7 bases. The CDR3 DNA reads as TGTGCCAGCAGCTTAAGAGGAGGCACCGGGGAGCTGTTTTTT. Residues: CASSLRGGTGELFF.

V and J are TRBV30 and TRBJ2-6, with D possibly TRBD2 on 7 matching bases. Deletions cut 4 bases from V and 0 bases from J, with 16 bases between. The CDR3 is 17 residues long. Germline V gene data show CDR1 as GTSNPN and CDR2 as SVGIG (reference sequence). The CDR3 region is CAWTRRGGSSGANVLTF. DNA for the CDR3: TGTGCCTGGACCAGAAGGGGGGGAAGCTCTGGGGCCAACGTCCTGACTTTC.

This clone was seen only once. The chain has TRBV5-1 and TRBJ2-5; TRBD2 aligns across 7 bases. Germline V gene data show CDR1 as SGHRS and CDR2 as YFSETQ. The CDR3 consists of 16 residues. Trimming cost V 4 bases and J 4 bases; bases outside gene matches: 13. CDR3 protein: CASSLTGGGVRETQYF. In DNA form, the CDR3 reads TGCGCCAGCAGCCTAACCGGCGGGGGAGTCAGAGAGACCCAGTACTTC.

The V call is TRBV6-1, the J call TRBJ2-3; 7 bases map to TRBD2. Germline CDR1 reads MNHNS; CDR2 reads SASEGT. The CDR3 spans 16 residues. V lost 4 bases and J lost 0; bases outside the gene matches: 7. The chain's CDR3 is CASSGQRGTSTDTQYF. The CDR3 DNA reads as TGTGCCAGCAGTGGCCAGCGGGGTACTAGCACAGATACGCAGTATTTT.

The genes are TRBV30 and TRBJ1-5; 8 bases are a match to TRBD1. Looked up from germline, CDR1 is GTSNPN and CDR2 is SVGIG (reference sequence). J lost 6 bases, V lost 0 bases, and 7 bases had no gene match. The CDR3 runs to 15 residues. The CDR3 sequence: CAWSVSRTGLQPQHF. In nucleotides, the CDR3 is TGTGCCTGGAGTGTTTCTAGGACAGGGCTTCAGCCCCAGCATTTT.

The rearrangement joins TRBV9 to TRBJ2-1; D gene ambiguous. Germline CDR1 reads SGDLS; CDR2 reads YYNGEE. Between the trimmed V and J ends, which lost 0 bases and 0 bases, there was a span of 10 bases. There are 16 residues in the CDR3. CDR3 region: CASSVGWAPSYNEQFF. In DNA, the CDR3 is TGTGCCAGCAGCGTAGGATGGGCCCCCTCCTACAATGAGCAGTTCTTC.

CDR3 amino acids: CASSFRQGEETQYF. For the CDR3, the DNA is TGCGCCAGCAGCTTTAGACAGGGTGAAGAGACCCAGTACTTC. This chain links TRBV5-1 with TRBJ2-5; 7 bases are shared with TRBD1. Per germline, CDR1 SGHRS and CDR2 YFSETQ. Trimming at V came to 2 bases and at J to 3 bases, leaving 4 bases not matched to a gene. This CDR3 region has 14 residues.

The chain links TRBV27 to TRBJ2-7; 11 bases are shared with TRBD2. This CDR3 has 15 residues. Germline V gene data show CDR1 as MNHEY and CDR2 as SMNVEV (reference sequence). The J segment lost 2 bases and the V segment lost 8 bases, leaving 8 bases of the junction unmatched. DNA of the CDR3: TGTGCCAGCGGGGTTGGGACTAGCGGAACCTACGAGCAGTACTTC. This gives the protein CASGVGTSGTYEQYF.